These 20 T cell receptor beta chains came from one sample sequenced in a study of cytomegalovirus exposure and HLA in healthy donors. 60 Vbeta and 13 Jbeta primers were used in PCR. TCRdb keeps only in-frame clones here, not all; method: immunoSEQ multiplex PCR. Among more than 100,000 clones listed, around 75% were seen once. Sequencing used PBMCs. The source of these receptors is a man aged 30-40 years in good health and CMV-seronegative.

The chain has TRBV7-9 and TRBJ1-2; possible D gene TRBD1, 6 bases. V was shortened by 5 bases and J by 2 bases, with 24 bases between the two germline ends. The CDR3 is 18 residues long. CDR1 and CDR2 (germline): SEHNR, FQNEAQ (reference sequence). In nucleotides, the CDR3 is TGTGCCAGCAGCCACTCCACCTCGGGGGGGCAGCTAAACTATGGCTACACCTTC. Protein: CASSHSTSGGQLNYGYTF.

The V gene is TRBV5-4, the J gene TRBJ2-5; TRBD1 aligns across 7 bases. This CDR3 is 14 amino acids long. CDR1 SGHNT and CDR2 YYREEE come from the germline V gene (reference sequence). With 2 bases clipped from V and 2 bases from J, the junction kept 3 bases outside the gene matches. CDR3 sequence reads: CASSLRGLQETQYF. The CDR3 DNA sequence: TGTGCCAGCAGCTTAAGGGGGCTTCAAGAGACCCAGTACTTC.

This chain joins TRBV30 and TRBJ2-1, with unresolved D. The CDR3 runs 11 residues. The germline V and J ends were trimmed by 4 bases and 4 bases, with 5 bases remaining between them. Germline lookup yields CDR1 GTSNPN and CDR2 SVGIG (reference sequence). CDR3 DNA sequence: TGTGCCTGGACCAAATACAATGAGCAGTTCTTC. It yields the protein CAWTKYNEQFF.

In this sample, this clone turned up once. V gene TRBV5-6 combines with J gene TRBJ1-3; weak D call: TRBD1 (5 bases). CDR1 and CDR2 (germline): SGHDT, YYEEEE. V was pared by 10 bases and J by 0 bases, with 17 bases between. This CDR3 contains 15 residues. This CDR3 is CASSGASTSGNTIYF. The CDR3 nucleotides read TGTGCCTCAAGCGGGGCCAGTACCTCTGGAAACACCATATATTTT.

There are a few counts of this clone. The rearrangement joins TRBV19 to TRBJ2-1; D perhaps matches TRBD2 (7 bases). Germline values: CDR1 LNHDA, CDR2 SQIVND (reference sequence). This CDR3 is 17 amino acids long. The ends were cut back, 2 bases at V and 2 bases at J, with 16 bases in the middle. DNA of the CDR3: TGTGCCAGTAGTATAAAGGGAGGGGGGCCGACCTACAATGAGCAGTTCTTC. It translates to CASSIKGGGPTYNEQFF.

CDR3 DNA: TGTGCCGTCCAGGGGGGCTCTATCTGGGAGCAGTACTTC. It is translated as CAVQGGSIWEQYF. This rearrangement joins TRBV28 to TRBJ2-7, with a possible D match to TRBD1 (7 bases). V lost 11 bases, J lost 7 bases, and 21 bases lay in between. The CDR3 contains 13 residues. Germline CDR1 and CDR2: MDHEN and SYDVKM.

V usage is TRBV7-9 and J usage is TRBJ1-5, with D perhaps matching TRBD1 (6 bases). There are 14 residues in the CDR3. The V and J ends lost 5 bases and 5 bases respectively, with 13 bases between them. CDR1 and CDR2 (germline): SEHNR, FQNEAQ (reference sequence). In DNA, the CDR3 is TGTGCCAGCAGCGAGAGACAGGACGATCAGCCCCAGCATTTT. It translates to CASSERQDDQPQHF. Looking up the rest from reference TRBV7-9 and TRBJ1-5 gives the full variable domain: DTGVSQNPRHKITKRGQNVTFRCDPISEHNRLYWYRQTLGQGPEFLTYFQNEAQLEKSRLLSDRFSAERPKGSFSTLEIQRTEQGDSAMYLCASSERQDDQPQHFGDGTRLSIL.

This rearrangement joins TRBV2 to TRBJ1-3; D unclear. This CDR3 is 11 amino acids long. The V gene lost 4 bases and the J gene lost 9 bases, with 7 bases spanning the gap. CDR1 SNHLY and CDR2 FYNNEI come from the germline V gene. The CDR3 sequence is CASSVEGTIYF. CDR3 in DNA: TGTGCCAGCAGTGTCGAGGGCACCATATATTTT.

This clone was counted only a few times. The J gene is TRBJ2-1, the V gene TRBV29-1; no clear D gene. V was clipped by 7 bases and J by 8 bases, with 9 bases between them. Per germline, CDR1 SQVTM and CDR2 ANQGSEA. The CDR3 is made up of 10 amino acids. For the CDR3, the DNA is TGCAGCGGTCGAGTAGATGAGCAGTTCTTC. This translates into CSGRVDEQFF.

This rearrangement joins TRBV2 to TRBJ1-4, with 8 positions matching TRBD1. CDR1 is SNHLY, CDR2 FYNNEI, per germline. The J segment lost 8 bases and the V segment lost 3 bases, leaving 5 bases of the junction unmatched. The CDR3 runs to 14 residues. Written as DNA, the CDR3 is TGTGCCAGCAGTGACAGGGGGCGCCGGGAAAAACTGTTTTTT. It is translated as CASSDRGRREKLFF.

This clone was detected only once. This chain joins TRBV7-6 and TRBJ2-3, with D unclear. This CDR3 region has 15 residues. The V end lost 5 bases, the J end lost 1 base, and 13 bases lay between the germline ends. CDR1 SGHVS and CDR2 FNYEAQ come from the germline V gene. The CDR3 DNA is TGTGCCAGCAGCGCCTTCACCGGAGGCACAGATACGCAGTATTTT. Translating gives CASSAFTGGTDTQYF.

This clone has just a few counts. This sequence joins TRBV5-6 and TRBJ1-3; D unclear. The V end was cut by 4 bases, the J end by 4 bases, with 15 bases between. CDR3 length: 15 amino acids. CDR1 is SGHDT, CDR2 YYEEEE, per germline. In DNA form, the CDR3 reads TGTGCCAGCAGCCCCGACCCAGGCCCCGGAAACACCATATATTTT. Amino acids: CASSPDPGPGNTIYF.

V gene TRBV5-4 combines with J gene TRBJ2-1; 9 bases align to TRBD2. This CDR3 has 16 residues. V was clipped by 0 bases and J by 5 bases; unmatched bases: 6. Germline V lookup: CDR1 SGHNT, CDR2 YYREEE (reference sequence). In DNA, the CDR3 is TGTGCCAGCAGCTTGGGATGGGAGCGGGGGGACAATGAGCAGTTCTTC. Translation: CASSLGWERGDNEQFF.

This rearrangement joins TRBV27 to TRBJ2-1; 8 bases line up with TRBD2. There are 14 residues in the CDR3. With 3 bases clipped from V and 9 bases from J, the junction kept 7 bases outside the gene matches. Germline V gives CDR1 MNHEY, CDR2 SMNVEV (reference sequence). The CDR3 region has the DNA TGTGCCAGCAGTTTTCTAGCGGGTGTGGGTGAGCAGTTCTTC. The encoded protein is CASSFLAGVGEQFF.

The chain links TRBV4-3 to TRBJ2-3; D is unresolved. Germline V lookup: CDR1 LGHNA, CDR2 YSLEER. Between the trimmed V and J ends, which lost 0 bases and 0 bases, there was a span of 4 bases. The CDR3 sequence is 14 residues long. This CDR3 is CASSQDTSTDTQYF. For the CDR3, the DNA is TGCGCCAGCAGCCAAGATACTAGCACAGATACGCAGTATTTT.

This clone has a handful of counts. The gene calls are TRBV25-1 and TRBJ2-2, with D possibly TRBD1 on 8 matching bases. Trimming took 8 bases from V and 4 from J, leaving 14 bases between them. Germline V CDR1 and CDR2: MGHDK, SYGVNS. The CDR3 runs to 14 residues. CDR3 amino acids: CASETGEGTGELFF. Written as DNA, the CDR3 is TGTGCCAGCGAGACAGGGGAGGGCACCGGGGAGCTGTTTTTT.

The chain joins TRBV5-1 to TRBJ1-1; unclear D gene. The CDR3 is 15 residues long. The V end was cut by 1 base, the J end by 8 bases, with 18 bases between. In germline, CDR1 is SGHRS, CDR2 YFSETQ. In nucleotides, the CDR3 is TGCGCCAGCAGCTTGTCGGTAAATTTAGCTCCCGAAGCTTTCTTT. Protein sequence: CASSLSVNLAPEAFF.

This chain links TRBV7-9 with TRBJ2-5; 10 nucleotides line up with TRBD1. In germline, CDR1 is SEHNR, CDR2 FQNEAQ (reference sequence). The CDR3 covers 15 residues. V lost 5 bases to trimming and J lost 4 bases; unmatched junction nucleotides: 7. The CDR3 sequence: CASSQRTGGRETQYF. CDR3 DNA: TGTGCCAGCAGCCAAAGGACAGGGGGAAGAGAGACCCAGTACTTC.

V usage is TRBV28 and J usage is TRBJ2-7, with a tentative D call TRBD2 (7 bases). V dropped 9 bases and J dropped 4 bases, with 22 bases sitting between them. The CDR3 covers 15 residues. Germline CDR1 is MDHEN and CDR2 is SYDVKM. This CDR3 is CASNSAAGAKYEQYF. The CDR3 nucleotides are TGTGCCAGTAACAGCGCGGCGGGGGCAAAGTACGAGCAGTACTTC.

Note on this clone: A read error may produce the germline difference seen at one junction end. The chain has TRBV6-6 and TRBJ1-2; 8 positions match TRBD1. This CDR3 is built from 12 residues. Germline-derived CDR1 and CDR2 are MNHNY and SVGAGI (reference sequence). The CDR3 DNA is TGTGCCAGCAGTTGGAAGACAGGGGACCCTACTTTC. Protein product: CASSWKTGDPTF.